These 19 T cell receptor beta chains share one sample of origin, sequenced in a study of blood T cell repertoires in COVID-19. Clones were read by immunoSEQ multiplex PCR, and TCRdb kept only the in-frame ones, dropping some. The sample records some 80,000 clones, 75% to 90% being singletons. The sample taken for sequencing was peripheral blood. The receptors shown here come from a man between 60 and 70 years old with active or convalescent COVID-19.

The chain carries TRBV7-9 and TRBJ2-3; tentative D call: TRBD2 (6 bases). This CDR3 has 15 amino acids. In germline, CDR1 is SEHNR, CDR2 FQNEAQ (reference sequence). The V gene lost 6 bases and the J gene lost 3 bases, with 16 bases spanning the gap. Here the CDR3 reads CASRSEGGWTDTQYF. The CDR3 DNA reads TGTGCCAGCAGATCGGAGGGCGGGTGGACAGATACGCAGTATTTT.

Only one count was recorded for this clone. The V and J genes are TRBV19 and TRBJ1-5; a weak D match, TRBD1 (5 bases). Trimming pared 5 bases from V and 4 bases from J, leaving 15 bases between. CDR1 and CDR2 from the germline V gene are LNHDA and SQIVND (reference sequence). CDR3 length: 15 amino acids. The CDR3 sequence is CASSELQGTNQPQHF. DNA for the CDR3: TGTGCCAGTAGTGAACTCCAGGGAACGAATCAGCCCCAGCATTTT.

The rearrangement joins TRBV6-1 to TRBJ1-2; 7 nucleotides align to TRBD1. The CDR3 runs to 15 residues. Germline V gene sequence: CDR1 MNHNS, CDR2 SASEGT. V lost 2 bases and J lost 5; bases outside the gene matches: 8. The CDR3 DNA sequence: TGTGCCAGCAGTGAAACAGGGGCCGGAGGTTATGGCTACACCTTC. Residues: CASSETGAGGYGYTF.

The chain employs TRBV5-5 and TRBJ1-1; D ambiguous. CDR3 length equals 15 residues. V lost 4 bases to trimming and J lost 1 base, with 14 bases between them. The germline gives CDR1 SGHKS, CDR2 YYEKEE (reference sequence). The CDR3: CASSAIPGENTEAFF. The CDR3 DNA reads as TGTGCCAGCAGCGCGATTCCGGGAGAGAACACTGAAGCTTTCTTT. Complete variable domain (other parts from reference TRBV5-5 and TRBJ1-1): DAGVTQSPTHLIKTRGQQVTLRCSPISGHKSVSWYQQVLGQGPQFIFQYYEKEERGRGNFPDRFSARQFPNYSSELNVNALLLGDSALYLCASSAIPGENTEAFFGQGTRLTVV.

This clone was observed a handful of times. V usage is TRBV11-2 and J usage is TRBJ2-7; D is perhaps TRBD2 (6 bases). Germline CDR1 is SGHAT and CDR2 is FQNNGV. The V gene lost 0 bases and the J gene lost 4 bases, with 22 bases spanning the gap. The CDR3 consists of 18 residues. CDR3 protein: CASSLDLGRGNDGYEQYF. The DNA for the CDR3 is TGTGCCAGCAGCTTAGATTTGGGCCGGGGGAATGACGGATACGAGCAGTACTTC.

This clone was counted a few times. J is TRBJ1-2 and V is TRBV15; 7 bases are shared with TRBD1. With 4 bases clipped from V and 1 base from J, the junction kept 6 bases outside the gene matches. Germline values: CDR1 LNHNV, CDR2 YYDKDF (reference sequence). The CDR3 length is 15 residues. CDR3 sequence: CATSNGTVNNYGYTF. The CDR3 nucleotides are TGTGCCACCAGCAACGGGACAGTCAATAACTATGGCTACACCTTC.

As regards this clone: Mismatch with germline at one junction end may stem from a read error. This chain links TRBV7-7 with TRBJ2-2; the match to TRBD2 covers 9 bases. The CDR3 length is 16 residues. Per germline, CDR1 SSHAT and CDR2 FNYEAQ (reference sequence). CDR3 bases: TGTGCTAGCAGCTTAGAAGCGGGGGGAAACACCGGGGAGCTGTTTTTT. Its protein is CASSLEAGGNTGELFF. Combining the CDR3 with reference TRBV7-7 and TRBJ2-2 gives the whole variable domain GAGVSQSPRYKVTKRGQDVTLRCDPISSHATLYWYQQALGQGPEFLTYFNYEAQPDKSGLPSDRFSAERPEGSISTLTIQRTEQRDSAMYRCASSLEAGGNTGELFFGEGSRLTVL.

This clone occurred a few times. V and J are TRBV27 and TRBJ2-7, with 9 bases aligning to TRBD1. This CDR3 is built from 14 residues. CDR1 is MNHEY, CDR2 SMNVEV, per germline (reference sequence). Trimming cost V 6 bases and J 3 bases; bases outside gene matches: 6. This CDR3 reads CASSPGTGNYEQYF. CDR3 coding DNA: TGTGCCAGCAGCCCCGGGACAGGGAACTACGAGCAGTACTTC.

This clone is a singleton in its sample. The chain carries TRBV9 and TRBJ2-1; 10 nucleotides align to TRBD1. CDR3 length: 15 residues. The V gene's germline CDR1 is SGDLS and CDR2 YYNGEE. With 0 bases clipped from V and 7 bases from J, the junction kept 4 bases outside the gene matches. The CDR3 here is CASSVAGTGDNEQFF. The CDR3, as DNA: TGTGCCAGCAGCGTAGCCGGGACAGGGGATAATGAGCAGTTCTTC.

V usage is TRBV4-3 and J usage is TRBJ2-2; the match to TRBD1 covers 7 bases. CDR3 length: 19 amino acids. The germline V gene has CDR1 LGHNA and CDR2 YSLEER. Losses at the gene ends were 1 base for V and 0 bases for J; bases not matched to a gene: 11. The CDR3 sequence is CASSQVGVPTGSNTGELFF. The CDR3 DNA reads TGCGCCAGCAGCCAAGTGGGGGTACCGACAGGGTCGAACACCGGGGAGCTGTTTTTT.

The chain couples TRBV5-1 to TRBJ2-7, with D possibly TRBD2 on 5 matching bases. The CDR3 is 15 residues long. With 3 bases removed from V and 1 base from J, the gap between germline ends came to 14 bases. Per germline, CDR1 SGHRS and CDR2 YFSETQ. CDR3 region: CASSSTGSGSYEQYF. The CDR3 DNA follows: TGCGCCAGCAGCTCCACTGGGTCGGGATCCTACGAGCAGTACTTC.

This sequence joins TRBV21-1 and TRBJ1-2; the table calls TRBD1, which could not be checked here. TRBV21-1 is deemed a pseudogene. This CDR3 is 13 amino acids long. CDR3 nucleotides: TGTGCCAACCCGCAGGGGGCTCACTATGGCTACACCTTC. As protein: CANPQGAHYGYTF.

The chain uses TRBV27 and TRBJ2-1, with D possibly matching TRBD2 (5 bases). Germline values: CDR1 MNHEY, CDR2 SMNVEV (reference sequence). V was pared by 8 bases and J by 4 bases, with 18 bases between. This CDR3 region has 15 residues. The CDR3 DNA sequence: TGTGCCAGCGGAACTCGGGATATTCTTTACAATGAGCAGTTCTTC. It yields the protein CASGTRDILYNEQFF.

The chain links TRBV12-5 to TRBJ2-7; TRBD1 aligns across 11 bases. The V and J ends lost 5 bases and 6 bases, in that order; junction bases with no gene match: 9. There are 15 residues in the CDR3. CDR1 and CDR2 (germline): LGHNT, FRNRAP. The CDR3 nucleotides read TGTGCTAGTGGTCGAACCACCGGGACAGGGGGCGAGCAGTACTTC. Translating gives CASGRTTGTGGEQYF.

In this sample, this clone turned up a few times. The chain carries TRBV30 and TRBJ1-6; the D gene is possibly TRBD1 (5 bases). Germline CDR1 and CDR2: GTSNPN and SVGIG (reference sequence). This CDR3 comprises 16 residues. V lost 2 bases, J lost 9 bases, and 20 bases lay in between. Here the CDR3 reads CAWSSGARAMSSPLHF. CDR3 nucleotide sequence: TGTGCCTGGAGTTCTGGGGCAAGGGCAATGAGTTCACCCCTCCACTTT.

V usage is TRBV29-1 and J usage is TRBJ1-3; TRBD1 matches 10 bases. Germline values: CDR1 SQVTM, CDR2 ANQGSEA. After removal of 0 bases from V and 4 bases from J, the junction contained 0 bases not matched to a gene. This CDR3 is built from 14 residues. CDR3 nucleotides: TGCAGCGTTGAAGAGACAGGGGGCGGAAACACCATATATTTT. Translated, it gives CSVEETGGGNTIYF. Supplemented by reference TRBV29-1 and TRBJ1-3, the full variable domain reads SAVISQKPSRDICQRGTSLTIQCQVDSQVTMMFWYRQQPGQSLTLIATANQGSEATYESGFVIDKFPISRPNLTFSTLTVSNMSPEDSSIYLCSVEETGGGNTIYFGEGSWLTVV.

This sequence joins TRBV18 and TRBJ1-1; the D is unclear. V shed 3 bases and J shed 5 bases, with 7 bases lying between them. The CDR3 is 12 residues long. Germline-derived CDR1 and CDR2 are KGHSH and LQKENI. DNA for the CDR3: TGTGCCAGCTCACCCACAAGTACTGAAGCTTTCTTT. As protein: CASSPTSTEAFF.

The V and J genes are TRBV12-3 or TRBV12-4 and TRBJ1-1, with D possibly TRBD1 on 6 matching bases. This CDR3 region has 12 residues. V gave up 7 bases and J gave up 6 bases, with 12 bases separating them. In nucleotides, the CDR3 is TGTGCCAGCACCCGAGAGGGGGCTGAAGCTTTCTTT. As protein: CASTREGAEAFF.

This sequence joins TRBV5-1 and TRBJ1-2; D perhaps matches TRBD1 (5 bases). This CDR3 has 14 amino acids. Trimming removed 2 bases at V and 0 bases at J, with 8 bases between. In germline, CDR1 is SGHRS, CDR2 YFSETQ. CDR3 sequence reads: CASSLQEANYGYTF. The CDR3 coding sequence is TGCGCCAGCAGCTTACAGGAAGCTAACTATGGCTACACCTTC.